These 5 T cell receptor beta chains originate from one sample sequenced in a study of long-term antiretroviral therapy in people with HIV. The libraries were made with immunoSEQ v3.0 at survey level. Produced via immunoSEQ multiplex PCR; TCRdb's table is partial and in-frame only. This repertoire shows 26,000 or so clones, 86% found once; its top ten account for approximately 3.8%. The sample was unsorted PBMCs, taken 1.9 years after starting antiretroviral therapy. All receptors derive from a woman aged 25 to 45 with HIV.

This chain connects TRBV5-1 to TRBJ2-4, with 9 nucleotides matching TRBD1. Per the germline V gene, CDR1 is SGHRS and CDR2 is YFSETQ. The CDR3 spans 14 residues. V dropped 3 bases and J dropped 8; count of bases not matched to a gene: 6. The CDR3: CASSWGQGGDIQYF. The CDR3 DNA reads TGCGCCAGCAGCTGGGGACAGGGCGGAGACATTCAGTACTTC.

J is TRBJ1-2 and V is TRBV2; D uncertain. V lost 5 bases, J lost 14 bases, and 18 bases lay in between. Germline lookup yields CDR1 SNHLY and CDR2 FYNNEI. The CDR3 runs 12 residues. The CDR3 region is CASSQSAGGRTF. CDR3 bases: TGTGCCAGCAGTCAATCGGCGGGTGGAAGGACCTTC.

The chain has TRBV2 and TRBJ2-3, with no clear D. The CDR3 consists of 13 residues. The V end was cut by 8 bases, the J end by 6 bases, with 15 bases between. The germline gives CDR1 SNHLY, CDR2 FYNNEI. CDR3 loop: CASQRDPGDTQYF. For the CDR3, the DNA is TGTGCCAGCCAGAGAGACCCCGGGGATACGCAGTATTTT.

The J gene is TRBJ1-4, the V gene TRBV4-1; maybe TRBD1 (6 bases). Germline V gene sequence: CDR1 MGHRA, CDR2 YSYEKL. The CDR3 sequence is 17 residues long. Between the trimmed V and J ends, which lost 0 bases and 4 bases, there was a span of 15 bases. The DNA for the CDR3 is TGCGCCAGCAGCCAAGAAGGGACCGGACAGATTAATGAAAAACTGTTTTTT. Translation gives CASSQEGTGQINEKLFF.

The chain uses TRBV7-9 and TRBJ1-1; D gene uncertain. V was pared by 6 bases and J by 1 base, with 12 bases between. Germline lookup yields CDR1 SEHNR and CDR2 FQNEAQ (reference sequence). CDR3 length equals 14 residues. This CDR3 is CASRGRAGNTEAFF. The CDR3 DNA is TGTGCCAGCAGGGGCCGGGCTGGGAACACTGAAGCTTTCTTT.